Listed below are T cell receptor beta chains from one sample, sequenced in a study of T cells after yellow fever vaccination. Using its own MiXCR run on the 5' RACE reads, TCRdb lists one record per CDR3 protein. The data contain approximately 15,000 distinct CDR3 sequences, 7.3% of them seen just once; the ten biggest clones take up 1.6%. The source was PBMCs, either bulk or a sorted T-cell subset (CD4+, CD8+, memory, or dextramer-sorted; not recorded which), collected on the day of the yellow fever booster vaccination. These receptors were taken from a man aged 18-30 years who received the YFV17D yellow fever vaccine. Both conserved end residues are trimmed from each CDR3.

j_gene,v_gene,CDR3aa
TRBJ2-2,TRBV19,ASSMWGAGELF
TRBJ2-4,TRBV12-5,ASGLGTPAKNIQY
TRBJ2-3,TRBV5-5,ASSLAPGSTDTQY
TRBJ2-3,TRBV7-8,ASSLAKGGRDTQY
TRBJ2-5,TRBV7-6,ASSLASSGGPKQETQY
TRBJ2-1,TRBV7-2,ASSSPPRQTPNEQF
TRBJ2-4,TRBV5-1,ASSERQGLAKNIQY
TRBJ2-5,TRBV2,ASSAAIQETQY
TRBJ2-3,TRBV5-4,ASTTPGGSADTQY
TRBJ1-1,TRBV7-2,ASSLLWRGAEAF
TRBJ2-7,TRBV29-1,SVVWDYEQY
TRBJ2-1,TRBV11-2,ASSSTGGDEQF
TRBJ2-7,TRBV5-1,ASSPRQGAYEQY
TRBJ2-7,TRBV9,ASSVGAGEQY
TRBJ2-4,TRBV20-1,SARGSTGGENIQY
TRBJ1-5,TRBV10-3,AISESRGGPQPQH
TRBJ1-6,TRBV5-1,ASTRDSNSPLH
TRBJ2-5,TRBV7-7,ASSLAPTGSQETQY
TRBJ2-3,TRBV7-8,ATGDGARDTQY
TRBJ1-5,TRBV14,ASSPTEDQPQH
TRBJ2-2,TRBV20-1,SARERGANTGELF